Below are 25 T cell receptor beta chains sequenced from a single sample in a study of T-cell memory formation after mild COVID-19. TCRdb used MiXCR to reprocess the 5' RACE reads, holding one entry per CDR3 protein. The repertoire holds hundreds of thousands of distinct CDR3 sequences, with less than 25% as singletons. Sequenced sample: PBMCs or a T cell subset sorted from them (not recorded which). The receptors originated from an adult woman who had mild COVID-19 (a few samples of this study predate the infection). Cell type and time point are not known.

V and J are TRBV7-9 and TRBJ2-1; TRBD1 matches at 8 bases. V gave up 6 bases and J gave up 5 bases; unmatched junction bases: 9. CDR1 SEHNR and CDR2 FQNEAQ come from the germline V gene (reference sequence). This CDR3 is 15 amino acids long. This CDR3 reads CASSSTGVYHNEQFF. CDR3 bases: TGTGCCAGCAGTTCGACAGGGGTTTATCACAATGAGCAGTTCTTC.

This clonotype has only a few counts. The chain has TRBV13 and TRBJ2-7, with D hard to call. The CDR3 has 15 residues. The V and J ends lost 2 bases and 2 bases respectively, with 13 bases between them. CDR1 PRHDT and CDR2 FYEKMQ come from the germline V gene (reference sequence). CDR3 region: CASSLLAGEAYEQYF. DNA for the CDR3: TGTGCCAGCAGCTTACTGGCAGGCGAAGCCTACGAGCAGTACTTC.

The rearrangement links TRBV5-1 to TRBJ2-1; D ambiguous. CDR1 is SGHRS, CDR2 YFSETQ, per germline. Trimming shortened V by 1 base and J by 7 bases, and 15 bases separated the two germline ends. This CDR3 region has 15 residues. CDR3 in DNA: TGCGCCAGCAGCTTGCCGAACTCCGCGTTGAATGAGCAGTTCTTC. Amino acids: CASSLPNSALNEQFF.

This sequence joins TRBV6-2 or TRBV6-3 and TRBJ2-5; 10 bases are a match to TRBD1. The CDR3 has 17 amino acids. The J segment lost 2 bases and the V segment lost 2 bases, leaving 8 bases of the junction unmatched. CDR1 MNHEY and CDR2 SVGEGT come from the germline V gene. Written as DNA, the CDR3 is TGTGCCAGCAGTTACCGAAGGACAGGGGGACTACAAGAGACCCAGTACTTC. Protein sequence: CASSYRRTGGLQETQYF.

This clonotype was counted between two and nine times. V usage is TRBV7-3 and J usage is TRBJ1-2; 10 bases are shared with TRBD1. Germline CDR1 reads SGHTA; CDR2 reads FQGTGA. V lost 2 bases, J lost 7 bases, and 10 bases stayed unmatched. The length of the CDR3 is 16 residues. Written as DNA, the CDR3 is TGTGCCAGCAGCTTAGAAGTCTCCGGGACAGGGGCTGGCTACACCTTC. Amino acids: CASSLEVSGTGAGYTF.

The chain couples TRBV13 to TRBJ2-3; D remains unclear. V lost 2 bases and J 0 bases, leaving 12 bases between the germline ends. Germline assignment: CDR1 PRHDT and CDR2 FYEKMQ (reference sequence). CDR3 length: 16 amino acids. CDR3 bases: TGTGCCAGCAGCTTATCGGGCCGGATCAGCACAGATACGCAGTATTTT. Translation gives CASSLSGRISTDTQYF. Complete variable domain (other parts from reference TRBV13 and TRBJ2-3): AAGVIQSPRHLIKEKRETATLKCYPIPRHDTVYWYQQGPGQDPQFLISFYEKMQSDKGSIPDRFSAQQFSDYHSELNMSSLELGDSALYFCASSLSGRISTDTQYFGPGTRLTVL.

The V call is TRBV21-1, the J call TRBJ2-1; no check of the table's D call, TRBD1, against the DNA was made. TRBV21-1 is labeled a pseudogene. The CDR3 loop spans 15 amino acids. Here the CDR3 reads CASRAPGGNYNEQFF. The CDR3 region has the DNA TGTGCCAGCAGGGCGCCGGGGGGAAACTACAATGAGCAGTTCTTC.

The CDR3 spells CASSPERGSQETQYF. CDR3 in DNA: TGCGCCAGCAGCCCAGAGCGGGGGAGCCAAGAGACCCAGTACTTC. The rearrangement joins TRBV4-1 to TRBJ2-5, with 8 bases that match TRBD2. Germline V gene lookup returns CDR1 MGHRA and CDR2 YSYEKL. CDR3 size: 15 residues. V shed 4 bases, J shed 1 base, and the junction held 5 bases outside the gene matches.

This clonotype was seen more than once but under ten times. The chain has TRBV12-3 or TRBV12-4 and TRBJ2-7; perhaps D is TRBD1 or TRBD2 (5 bases each). This CDR3 region has 15 residues. The V and J ends lost 5 bases and 4 bases respectively, with 18 bases between them. The CDR3 sequence is CASSRRPLGEYEQYF. CDR3 nucleotides: TGTGCCAGCAGTCGACGACCATTGGGGGAATACGAGCAGTACTTC.

This clonotype has only a few counts. The chain uses TRBV7-9 and TRBJ2-3; the match to TRBD2 covers 13 bases. The germline V gene has CDR1 SEHNR and CDR2 FQNEAQ (reference sequence). Losses at the gene ends were 4 bases for V and 2 bases for J; bases not matched to a gene: 9. CDR3 length: 18 residues. The CDR3 DNA reads TGTGCCAGCAGCTCGACTAGCGGGGGGCCCGAGTACACAGATACGCAGTATTTT. This encodes CASSSTSGGPEYTDTQYF. Variable domain in full (rest from reference TRBV7-9 and TRBJ2-3): DTGVSQNPRHKITKRGQNVTFRCDPISEHNRLYWYRQTLGQGPEFLTYFQNEAQLEKSRLLSDRFSAERPKGSFSTLEIQRTEQGDSAMYLCASSSTSGGPEYTDTQYFGPGTRLTVL.

This chain uses TRBV29-1 with TRBJ2-5; no definite D call. The CDR3 covers 13 residues. Looked up from germline, CDR1 is SQVTM and CDR2 is ANQGSEA. The V gene lost 1 base and the J gene lost 1 base, with 7 bases spanning the gap. In DNA form, the CDR3 reads TGCAGCGTTGAAGTGGCGACCCAAGAGACCCAGTACTTC. This sequence encodes CSVEVATQETQYF.

This clonotype was recorded a few times. The chain combines TRBV20-1 with TRBJ2-1; 10 nucleotides match TRBD2. Trimming took 2 bases from V and 5 from J; bases not matched to a gene: 6. This CDR3 is built from 15 residues. Germline lookup yields CDR1 DFQATT and CDR2 SNEGSKA (reference sequence). The CDR3 region is CSARLAGVVNNEQFF. Written as DNA, the CDR3 is TGCAGTGCTAGACTAGCGGGAGTAGTTAACAATGAGCAGTTCTTC.

This clonotype was seen only a few times. The CDR3 region is CSASGTVYSPLHF. In DNA form, the CDR3 reads TGCAGTGCTTCCGGGACAGTTTATTCACCCCTCCACTTT. The rearrangement uses TRBV20-1 and TRBJ1-6; TRBD1 matches 7 bases. The V segment lost 5 bases and the J segment 8 bases; nucleotides outside the gene matches: 6. This CDR3 comprises 13 residues. Per the germline V gene, CDR1 is DFQATT and CDR2 is SNEGSKA (reference sequence).

V usage is TRBV6-2 or TRBV6-3 and J usage is TRBJ2-7; TRBD1 aligns across 11 bases. Germline V gene lookup returns CDR1 MNHEY and CDR2 SVGEGT. The CDR3 is 15 amino acids. V lost 0 bases and J lost 7; bases outside the gene matches: 5. CDR3 DNA sequence: TGTGCCAGCAGTTACTCGGGACAGGGGGATCGGGAGCAGTACTTC. It yields the protein CASSYSGQGDREQYF.

The chain couples TRBV6-6 to TRBJ2-5; TRBD1 matches at 9 bases. Looked up from germline, CDR1 is MNHNY and CDR2 is SVGAGI (reference sequence). The ends lost 6 bases at V and 4 bases at J; junction bases unmatched: 9. This CDR3 has 15 residues. CDR3 loop: CASSFPGQGAETQYF. CDR3 nucleotide sequence: TGTGCCAGCAGCTTTCCGGGACAGGGTGCAGAGACCCAGTACTTC.

This clonotype was seen a handful of times. The rearrangement uses TRBV12-3 or TRBV12-4 and TRBJ2-2; 7 nucleotides align to TRBD2. CDR3 length equals 15 residues. Unmatched junction bases numbered 1, after V lost 3 bases and J lost 0 bases. CDR3 in DNA: TGTGCCAGCAGTTTCGCGGGGGCGAACACCGGGGAGCTGTTTTTT. This codes for CASSFAGANTGELFF.

The table lists this clonotype with a few counts. The V gene is TRBV7-9, the J gene TRBJ2-3, with 7 bases matching TRBD2. The germline V gene encodes CDR1 SEHNR and CDR2 FQNEAQ (reference sequence). V was pared by 1 base and J by 4 bases, with 8 bases of the junction left unmatched. This CDR3 region has 16 residues. This CDR3 reads CASSLVSGGGADTQYF. The CDR3 region has the DNA TGTGCCAGCAGCTTAGTATCGGGGGGAGGGGCAGATACGCAGTATTTT.

The table lists this clonotype with many counts. The chain has TRBV12-3 or TRBV12-4 and TRBJ2-7; TRBD2 matches at 7 bases. V was clipped by 3 bases and J by 3 bases; unmatched bases: 2. CDR3 size: 13 residues. CDR3 region: CASSFRGVYEQYF. CDR3 DNA sequence: TGTGCCAGCAGTTTCCGGGGGGTCTACGAGCAGTACTTC.

This chain connects TRBV2 to TRBJ2-1; perhaps TRBD2 as D (6 bases). V was shortened by 5 bases and J by 0 bases, with 14 bases between the two germline ends. Germline CDR1 SNHLY, CDR2 FYNNEI. This CDR3 contains 16 residues. CDR3 residues: CASSFSRDLSYNEQFF. The CDR3 DNA reads TGTGCCAGCAGTTTCTCGCGGGACCTCTCCTACAATGAGCAGTTCTTC.

The chain is built from TRBV9 and TRBJ2-7, with no clear D. The CDR3 runs 13 residues. V shed 4 bases and J shed 2 bases, with 10 bases lying between them. CDR1 SGDLS and CDR2 YYNGEE come from the germline V gene. Here the CDR3 DNA reads TGTGCCAGCAGCCCCGTGAGGACCTACGAGCAGTACTTC. Translation: CASSPVRTYEQYF.

This clonotype was seen a few times. This chain connects TRBV9 to TRBJ2-1; TRBD2 matches 11 bases. The CDR3 has 15 residues. V was pared by 1 base and J by 9 bases, with 6 bases of the junction left unmatched. Germline V gene lookup returns CDR1 SGDLS and CDR2 YYNGEE. The CDR3 loop is CASSVQGSGRVEQFF. CDR3 sequence (DNA): TGTGCCAGCAGCGTACAGGGTAGCGGGAGGGTTGAGCAGTTCTTC.

Only a few counts were recorded for this clonotype. J is TRBJ2-3 and V is TRBV2; 12 nucleotides line up with TRBD2. CDR3 length: 15 amino acids. J was trimmed by 4 bases and V by 6 bases; bases with no gene match: 5. Germline V CDR1 and CDR2: SNHLY, FYNNEI. The CDR3 is CASRTSGSHADTQYF. In DNA form, the CDR3 reads TGTGCCAGCAGGACTAGCGGGAGTCACGCAGATACGCAGTATTTT.

The gene calls are TRBV9 and TRBJ2-2, with 7 bases identical to TRBD1. Germline values: CDR1 SGDLS, CDR2 YYNGEE. V was pared by 4 bases and J by 7 bases, with 10 bases of the junction left unmatched. CDR3 length: 15 residues. CDR3: CASSPQTGLSGELFF. In DNA, the CDR3 is TGTGCCAGCAGCCCGCAGACAGGGCTAAGCGGGGAGCTGTTTTTT.

This chain connects TRBV12-3 or TRBV12-4 to TRBJ2-5, with D unresolved. The CDR3 consists of 15 residues. V gave up 1 base and J gave up 0 bases, with 9 bases separating them. CDR3 in DNA: TGTGCCAGCAGTTTAGAAAGCCTGTACCAAGAGACCCAGTACTTC. This codes for CASSLESLYQETQYF.

This clonotype was observed many times. The chain uses TRBV27 and TRBJ1-6; maybe TRBD1 (6 bases). The V end lost 4 bases, the J end lost 6 bases, and 13 bases lay between the germline ends. The length of the CDR3 is 15 residues. Germline lookup yields CDR1 MNHEY and CDR2 SMNVEV (reference sequence). The CDR3 loop reads CASSSRTAANSPLHF. DNA for the CDR3: TGTGCCAGCAGTTCTCGGACAGCGGCTAATTCACCCCTCCACTTT.